The clone carrying this TCR beta chain was observed many times. The target antigen is unknown. The entry originates in a study of T-cell reconstitution after alpha-beta-depleted transplantation in children. Study outcomes and limitations: Reports say that about two months after transplant, the alpha-beta T cells came out of several hundred graft clones that had expanded. Several patients had high TCRbeta diversity at day 60; it came from surviving recipient T cells and thymic progenitors.

Researchers prepared the TCRbeta library using unique molecular identifiers, the study reports. TCRdb analysed the PCR reads with MiXCR anew, one entry per CDR3 protein. The data contain 200,000 to 250,000 distinct CDR3 sequences, roughly 11% of them seen just once; the ten biggest clones take up roughly 28%. Trimming took off 8 bases at V and 7 bases at J, with 17 bases between the two ends. The CDR3 covers 14 residues. Germline CDR1 is LGHDT and CDR2 is YNNKEL (reference sequence). The chain has TRBV3-1 and TRBJ2-2, with D perhaps matching TRBD1 (6 bases). This TCR derives from a child in the first two years of life with acute myeloid leukemia, due to receive a stem cell transplant. Sequencing was performed on PBMCs, taken before TCRalphabeta/CD19-depleted stem cell transplant. CDR3 sequence (DNA): TGTGCCAGCTCTGAGGGGGATAGGGGCGGGGAGCTGTTTTTT. Translated, it gives CASSEGDRGGELFF.